A selection of T cell receptor beta chains follows, all from one sample in a study of blood T cells in healthy people across ages. TCRdb fed the 5' RACE reads into MiXCR, producing one record per CDR3 protein. The repertoire holds 380,000 or so distinct CDR3 sequences, with approximately 47% as singletons. Sequencing used blood. Receptor source: a man aged 55-75 years in good health. CDR3s include the opening cysteine and the closing phenylalanine or tryptophan. The D gene is left open where the match is weak. Not every row has a clone size; where given, it reads once, few, many or a size class.

.	TRBJ1-2	TRBV29-1	once	TGCAGCGTTGAAGGGGGTTCCTATGGCTACACCTTC	CSVEGGSYGYTF
.	TRBJ2-5	TRBV24-1	many	TGTGCCACCAGTGATCCCCGGCCACGTCAAGAGACCCAGTACTTC	CATSDPRPRQETQYF
.	TRBJ2-3	TRBV20-1	.	TGCAGTGCCCAGGTAGTGGCGGGGGCTAGCACAGATACGCAGTATTTT	CSAQVVAGASTDTQYF
.	TRBJ2-3	TRBV27	few	TGTGCCAGCAGCCAGGGGCCTGCCACGTGGGATACGCAGTATTTT	CASSQGPATWDTQYF
.	TRBJ1-5	TRBV20-1	.	TGCAGTGCTAGGACGTATAGCAATCAGCCCCAGCATTTT	CSARTYSNQPQHF
.	TRBJ2-1	TRBV9	.	TGTGCCAGCAGCCCGGGGGAGCGGAGAGACAATGAGCAGTTCTTC	CASSPGERRDNEQFF
TRBD2	TRBJ2-3	TRBV20-1	.	TGCAGTGCTTCCGATAGCGGGGGGAGGGTTTTTGCGCAGTATTTT	CSASDSGGRVFAQYF
.	TRBJ2-1	TRBV29-1	.	TGCAGCGTTGTGGTCGGGCCTTCCTACAATGAGCAGTTCTTC	CSVVVGPSYNEQFF
TRBD1	TRBJ2-7	TRBV12-3/TRBV12-4	.	TGTGCCAGCAGTACGACAGGGTTCAACGAGCAGTACTTC	CASSTTGFNEQYF
.	TRBJ2-4	TRBV18	.	TGTGCCAGCTCAGAGGACGGAGCCAGGGGGTACTTC	CASSEDGARGYF
TRBD1	TRBJ2-2	TRBV5-1	.	TGCGCCAGCAGCCGGGGACAGGGGGCTTTAACCGGGGAGCTGTTTTTT	CASSRGQGALTGELFF
.	TRBJ2-7	TRBV7-9	many	TGTGCCAGCAGCGACCAAAACTACGAGCAGTACTTC	CASSDQNYEQYF
TRBD1	TRBJ1-1	TRBV6-5	.	TGTGCCAGCAGTTCGTACGGCGGGACAGGGGAAACTGAAGCTTTCTTT	CASSSYGGTGETEAFF
.	TRBJ2-7	TRBV7-7	few	TGTGCTAGCAGCTTAGGGACTCGCTACGAGCAGTACTTC	CASSLGTRYEQYF
.	TRBJ2-7	TRBV2	.	TGTGCCAGCAGTGATCCTGGTGGGGGCCGATCCTACGAGCAGTACTTC	CASSDPGGGRSYEQYF
.	TRBJ2-3	TRBV15	.	TGTGCCACCAGCAACCCCGACAGGAGCACTAGCACAGATACGCAGTATTTT	CATSNPDRSTSTDTQYF
.	TRBJ2-5	TRBV7-2	few	TGTGCCAGCAGCAGAAGACAGGGGAGGGGGGAGACCCAGTACTTC	CASSRRQGRGETQYF
.	TRBJ2-3	TRBV28	.	TGTGCCAGCACCTGGGGACTCAGCACAGATACGCAGTATTTT	CASTWGLSTDTQYF
.	TRBJ2-7	TRBV6-5	.	TGTGCCAGCAGTTACGATGGAGCCGGGACCCCCTACGAGCAGTACTTC	CASSYDGAGTPYEQYF
.	TRBJ1-6	TRBV10-3	.	TGTGCCATCAGTGTCGCAGGTTTTGGATCACCCCTCCACTTT	CAISVAGFGSPLHF
.	TRBJ2-5	TRBV4-2	.	TGTGCCAGCAGCCGAGAGACGAGTACGGGGAAAGAGACCCAGTACTTC	CASSRETSTGKETQYF
.	TRBJ1-2	TRBV20-1	many	TGCAGTGCTAACCTCGGACCCGGGGATGGCTACACCTTC	CSANLGPGDGYTF
TRBD2	TRBJ2-1	TRBV7-2	.	TGTGCCAGCACCCTGGATTATAGCGGGAGTAATGAGCAGTTCTTC	CASTLDYSGSNEQFF
TRBD2	TRBJ2-6	TRBV28	.	TGTGCCAGCAGTCTGGGACTAGCGGGACCTAGTTGGGCCAACGTCCTGACTTTC	CASSLGLAGPSWANVLTF
.	TRBJ1-6	TRBV20-1	.	TGCAGTGCTAGGGCCGCCGGGACCTCCAATTCACCCCTCCACTTT	CSARAAGTSNSPLHF
TRBD2	TRBJ2-5	TRBV5-1	few	TGCGCCAGCAGCTCTAGCGGGGGGGCGGTAAAAGAGACCCAGTACTTC	CASSSSGGAVKETQYF
.	TRBJ1-1	TRBV29-1	once	TGCAGCGTTGGGCAGCACTCGTACACTGAAGCTTTCTTT	CSVGQHSYTEAFF
TRBD1	TRBJ2-1	TRBV5-1	.	TGCGCCAGCAGCGCGGACAGGGGGCGGAATGAGCAGTTCTTC	CASSADRGRNEQFF
.	TRBJ1-4	TRBV18	few	TGTGCCAGCTCCCAAGGAGGGTCCAGTGAAAAACTGTTTTTT	CASSQGGSSEKLFF
TRBD1	TRBJ1-2	TRBV10-1	few	TGCGCCAGCAGTGAGTCGACAGGGACAGGGACCTATGGCTACACCTTC	CASSESTGTGTYGYTF
.	TRBJ2-7	TRBV2	few	TGTGCCAGCAGTGTGGTGCGAGGCTACGAGCAGTACTTC	CASSVVRGYEQYF
.	TRBJ2-5	TRBV30	.	TGTGCCTGGAGTAGTAGCGGACTCCAAGAGACCCAGTACTTC	CAWSSSGLQETQYF
TRBD2	TRBJ2-7	TRBV28	.	TGTGCCAGCAGCGAAGAAAGCGGGAAACGCTACGAGCAGTACTTC	CASSEESGKRYEQYF
.	TRBJ2-3	TRBV12-5	.	TGTGCTAGTGGTTTAGCCATAAGCACAGATACGCAGTATTTT	CASGLAISTDTQYF
.	TRBJ2-7	TRBV4-2	.	TGTGCCAGCAGCCTTTTCCAGGGGTACCTCTACGAGCAGTACTTC	CASSLFQGYLYEQYF
.	TRBJ2-4	TRBV10-3	.	TGTGCCATCAGTGACTGGGCCAAAGCCAAAAACATTCAGTACTTC	CAISDWAKAKNIQYF
.	TRBJ2-7	TRBV20-1	few	TGCAGTGCTAGAATTATCGGGGCCTCTTCCTACGAGCAGTACTTC	CSARIIGASSYEQYF
.	TRBJ2-1	TRBV3-1	.	TGTGCCAGCAGCCAAGCCAGAGGAACTCGCGAGCAGTTCTTC	CASSQARGTREQFF
.	TRBJ1-2	TRBV28	.	TGTGCCAGCAGTTTTCAGGGGAACGGCTACACCTTC	CASSFQGNGYTF
.	TRBJ1-2	TRBV20-1	few	TGCAGTGCTAACATAGAAGGACCGGGCTATGGCTACACCTTC	CSANIEGPGYGYTF
TRBD2	TRBJ2-3	TRBV20-1	.	TGCAGTGCTAGTCTCCCAGCGGGACGCACTGATACGCAGTATTTT	CSASLPAGRTDTQYF
.	TRBJ2-3	TRBV20-1	.	TGCAGTAGCGGAGGGCCTGGAGATGATACGCAGTATTTT	CSSGGPGDDTQYF
.	TRBJ1-1	TRBV4-2	.	TGTGCCAGCAGCACTCAGGGAAGCACTGAAGCTTTCTTT	CASSTQGSTEAFF
.	TRBJ1-1	TRBV20-1	.	TGCAGTGCCCCCCGCGGGGAAATGAACACTGAAGCTTTCTTT	CSAPRGEMNTEAFF
.	TRBJ2-5	TRBV29-1	few	TGCAGCGTTGACATTGGGGGGAAAGAGACCCAGTACTTC	CSVDIGGKETQYF